Below, 17 T cell receptor beta chains from the same sample are listed, as sequenced in a study of CD8 T cells in ankylosing spondylitis (dated by TCRdb to 2015 to 2018). On the study overall, not on this receptor specifically: A TCR beta motif of several highly homologous amino acid variants appeared characteristic of blood from ankylosing spondylitis patients.

No antigens are known for them. Libraries came from 5' RACE. These reads were obtained on an Illumina HiSeq 2500. Starting from the raw public reads, TCRdb applied fastp trimming at Q25, assembled clones with MiXCR and retained in-frame beta chains. Rows merge per CDR3 protein into single entries with the most common DNA and genes. The sample table contains about 700,000 distinct CDR3 sequences; only one count was recorded for roughly 20% of them. The ten top clones hold under 20% of the sample. Sequenced: blood, either unsorted or a sorted T cell fraction (not recorded which). The receptors were gathered from a male donor with ankylosing spondylitis.

The V call is TRBV7-8, the J call TRBJ2-5, with D possibly being TRBD1 or TRBD2 (6 bases each). This CDR3 is built from 14 residues. The ends were cut back, 5 bases at V and 5 bases at J, with 15 bases in the middle. Looked up from germline, CDR1 is SGHVS and CDR2 is FQNEAQ. The CDR3 DNA reads TGTGCCAGCAGCGTGAAGGGGGGCTGGGAGACCCAGTACTTC. Its protein is CASSVKGGWETQYF.

This clonotype appeared many times. The chain links TRBV9 to TRBJ2-3, with D unresolved. CDR1 is SGDLS and CDR2 is YYNGEE in the germline V gene. Trimming took off 4 bases at V and 6 bases at J, with 15 bases between the two ends. This CDR3 has 14 amino acids. The CDR3 DNA follows: TGTGCCAGCAGCTCCCGGCCCGTTCCGGATACGCAGTATTTT. Translation gives CASSSRPVPDTQYF. The variable domain in full, with the rest retrieved from reference TRBV9 and TRBJ2-3, is DSGVTQTPKHLITATGQRVTLRCSPRSGDLSVYWYQQSLDQGLQFLIQYYNGEERAKGNILERFSAQQFPDLHSELNLSSLELGDSALYFCASSSRPVPDTQYFGPGTRLTVL.

This clonotype showed up just once. The rearrangement joins TRBV13 to TRBJ2-7; 8 bases align to TRBD2. The V gene end was trimmed by 5 bases and the J gene end by 6 bases; junction bases not matched to a gene: 12. CDR1 is PRHDT, CDR2 FYEKMQ, per germline (reference sequence). The CDR3 is 15 residues long. DNA of the CDR3: TGTGCCAGCAGCCCCCCGGCCAGCGGGGGCGCCGAGCAGTACTTC. It is translated as CASSPPASGGAEQYF.

This clonotype was found many times. The chain uses TRBV4-3 and TRBJ2-7; D might be TRBD1 (6 bases). Trimming took off 0 bases at V and 0 bases at J, with 9 bases between the two ends. Germline CDR1 LGHNA, CDR2 YSLEER. The CDR3 extends over 15 amino acids. The CDR3 DNA follows: TGCGCCAGCAGCCAAGATACAGGGAGCTCCTACGAGCAGTACTTC. The encoded protein is CASSQDTGSSYEQYF.

Concerning this clonotype: This may stem from a read error, because a much larger clone lies one nucleotide away. This chain uses TRBV7-2 with TRBJ2-3; TRBD2 aligns across 9 bases. The CDR3 has 16 residues. The ends lost 3 bases at V and 0 bases at J; junction bases unmatched: 4. The germline gives CDR1 SGHTA, CDR2 FQGNSA. The CDR3 DNA reads as TGTGCCAGCAGCTTCCGACTAGCGGCTAGCACAGATACGCAGTATTTT. It codes for CASSFRLAASTDTQYF. Full variable domain (remainder filled in from reference TRBV7-2 and TRBJ2-3): GAGVSQSPSNKVTEKGKDVELRCDPISGHTALYWYRQSLGQGLEFLIYFQGNSAPDKSGLPSDRFSAERTGGSVSTLTIQRTQQEDSAVYLCASSFRLAASTDTQYFGPGTRLTVL.

The CDR3 coding sequence is TGTGCCAGCAGCTCCCAGGTTGGGAGCAATGAGCAGTTCTTC. As protein: CASSSQVGSNEQFF. The chain links TRBV7-2 to TRBJ2-1; possible D gene TRBD2, 5 bases. The CDR3 loop spans 14 amino acids. Germline values: CDR1 SGHTA, CDR2 FQGNSA. V was trimmed by 4 bases and J by 6 bases, leaving 13 bases between them.

The chain carries TRBV28 and TRBJ2-5; D is unresolved. Looked up from germline, CDR1 is MDHEN and CDR2 is SYDVKM. V dropped 9 bases and J dropped 5 bases, with 16 bases sitting between them. The CDR3 is 13 residues long. In nucleotides, the CDR3 is TGTGCCAGTATAGGCTCCTTACAGGAGACCCAGTACTTC. Its translation: CASIGSLQETQYF.

This sequence joins TRBV5-6 and TRBJ2-2, with 11 bases that match TRBD2. The CDR3 is 16 amino acids. Trimming took 0 bases from V and 5 from J; bases not matched to a gene: 3. Per germline, CDR1 SGHDT and CDR2 YYEEEE. CDR3 nucleotides: TGTGCCAGCAGCTTGGGACTAGCGGGGTGGACCGGGGAGCTGTTTTTT. Amino acids: CASSLGLAGWTGELFF.

The chain joins TRBV5-6 to TRBJ2-3, with 9 nucleotides matching TRBD2. This CDR3 contains 14 residues. CDR1 and CDR2 from the germline V gene are SGHDT and YYEEEE. The J segment lost 4 bases and the V segment lost 3 bases, leaving 3 bases of the junction unmatched. The CDR3 DNA reads TGTGCCAGCAGCTGGGGGACTAGCCCAGATACGCAGTATTTT. This codes for CASSWGTSPDTQYF.

The chain combines TRBV27 with TRBJ2-7; 9 nucleotides match TRBD1. This CDR3 contains 17 residues. Germline V lookup: CDR1 MNHEY, CDR2 SMNVEV (reference sequence). The J segment lost 2 bases and the V segment lost 4 bases, leaving 12 bases of the junction unmatched. CDR3 amino acids: CASSYRDRVGKPYEQYF. DNA of the CDR3: TGTGCCAGCAGTTACCGGGACAGGGTTGGGAAACCCTACGAGCAGTACTTC.

This clonotype was counted only a few times. This chain connects TRBV7-9 to TRBJ2-1; 11 nucleotides line up with TRBD2. This CDR3 has 15 residues. The J segment lost 7 bases and the V segment lost 5 bases, leaving 7 bases of the junction unmatched. Germline-derived CDR1 and CDR2 are SEHNR and FQNEAQ (reference sequence). CDR3 nucleotides: TGTGCCAGCAGCATACGGACTAGCGGGCCGAATGAGCAGTTCTTC. Its protein product is CASSIRTSGPNEQFF.

The V call is TRBV15, the J call TRBJ2-7, with 9 bases matching TRBD2. V shed 3 bases, J shed 2 bases, and the junction held 8 bases outside the gene matches. The CDR3 is made up of 16 amino acids. Germline-derived CDR1 and CDR2 are LNHNV and YYDKDF (reference sequence). In DNA form, the CDR3 reads TGTGCCACCAGCAGGACACTGACTAGCGGTCCCTACGAGCAGTACTTC. Its translation: CATSRTLTSGPYEQYF.

This clonotype was seen a handful of times. The rearrangement links TRBV5-1 to TRBJ2-2, with D uncertain. Germline V gene sequence: CDR1 SGHRS, CDR2 YFSETQ. The V and J ends lost 9 bases and 1 base respectively, with 13 bases between them. The CDR3 consists of 14 residues. The CDR3 sequence: CATPLNENTGELFF. For the CDR3, the DNA is TGCGCCACCCCTCTTAACGAGAACACCGGGGAGCTGTTTTTT.

V and J are TRBV30 and TRBJ1-5; TRBD1 agrees at 8 bases. CDR1 and CDR2 (germline): GTSNPN, SVGIG (reference sequence). The CDR3 has 14 amino acids. The junction had 6 bases not matched to a gene; V was cut back by 4 bases and J by 4 bases. The CDR3 protein is CAWKLTGANQPQHF. CDR3 in DNA: TGTGCCTGGAAGTTGACAGGGGCGAATCAGCCCCAGCATTTT.

This clonotype was seen a handful of times. J is TRBJ1-2 and V is TRBV5-1; D unresolved. The germline CDR1 and CDR2 sequences are SGHRS and YFSETQ. The CDR3 has 15 residues. Trimming cost V 0 bases and J 2 bases, with 11 bases left between them. The DNA of the CDR3 is TGCGCCAGCAGCTTGGTAGGGCAGGAGAACTATGGCTACACCTTC. This encodes CASSLVGQENYGYTF.

This chain links TRBV9 with TRBJ1-4; 7 bases match TRBD1. CDR1 and CDR2 from the germline V gene are SGDLS and YYNGEE. V lost 2 bases and J lost 6; bases outside the gene matches: 7. The CDR3 runs 15 residues. The CDR3 nucleotides read TGTGCCAGCAGCGTCACAGGGGCTATCCATGAAAAACTGTTTTTT. Protein: CASSVTGAIHEKLFF.

The chain recombines TRBV7-6 with TRBJ1-5; D is uncertain. Germline-derived CDR1 and CDR2 are SGHVS and FNYEAQ. The ends were cut back, 5 bases at V and 2 bases at J, with 10 bases in the middle. This CDR3 has 14 residues. The CDR3 DNA reads as TGTGCCAGCAGCGTCGCATCAGGCAATCAGCCCCAGCATTTT. Translation: CASSVASGNQPQHF. Full variable domain (rest looked up from reference TRBV7-6 and TRBJ1-5): GAGVSQSPRYKVTKRGQDVALRCDPISGHVSLYWYRQALGQGPEFLTYFNYEAQQDKSGLPNDRFSAERPEGSISTLTIQRTEQRDSAMYRCASSVASGNQPQHFGDGTRLSIL.